One sample yielded the 3 T cell receptor beta chains listed below, sequenced in a study of T-cell reconstitution after alpha-beta-depleted transplantation in children. It was with unique molecular identifiers that the TCRbeta library was prepared. TCRdb re-called the PCR reads with MiXCR, one entry per CDR3 protein. Of more than 200,000 distinct CDR3 sequences in the sample, about a quarter were seen once. Material: PBMCs, obtained before TCRalphabeta/CD19-depleted stem cell transplant. All receptors come from a girl aged 2 to 10 with Fanconi anemia, due to receive a stem cell transplant.

In this sample, this clonotype turned up a few times. The chain carries TRBV18 and TRBJ2-5; possibly TRBD1 for D (5 bases). V was pared by 5 bases and J by 2 bases, with 6 bases between. The germline V gene encodes CDR1 KGHSH and CDR2 LQKENI. There are 12 residues in the CDR3. The CDR3 here is CASSGAQETQYF. The CDR3 nucleotides read TGTGCCAGCTCAGGGGCGCAAGAGACCCAGTACTTC.

This clonotype has at least ten counts. The chain recombines TRBV29-1 with TRBJ1-2; no clear D. V was trimmed by 7 bases and J by 4 bases, leaving 10 bases between them. Germline loops: CDR1 SQVTM, CDR2 ANQGSEA. The CDR3 is made up of 11 amino acids. The CDR3 region has the DNA TGCAGCGCTGGACGAAGCTATGGCTACACCTTC. This encodes CSAGRSYGYTF.

The J gene is TRBJ2-7, the V gene TRBV5-1; TRBD1 aligns across 8 bases. The CDR3 is made up of 16 amino acids. V shed 1 base and J 0 bases; nucleotides not matched to a gene: 6. CDR1 SGHRS and CDR2 YFSETQ come from the germline V gene. Written as DNA, the CDR3 is TGCGCCAGCAGCTTGCCAACAGGGGGGATCTCCTACGAGCAGTACTTC. Encoded protein: CASSLPTGGISYEQYF.